One T cell receptor beta chain is described in this entry. Repertoires were generated with immunoSEQ multiplex PCR, while TCRdb's copy carries only in-frame clones and drops some. The table includes under 85,000 clones, around 90% detected once. The data belong to a study of technical replicates of blood from several donors. CDR3 length: 15 amino acids. V dropped 3 bases and J dropped 4 bases, with 14 bases sitting between them. Germline V gene data show CDR1 as KGHSH and CDR2 as LQKENI. The sequence came from a human donor in good health. V and J are TRBV18 and TRBJ2-3; the D gene is possibly TRBD1 (5 bases). The sample comprised T cells isolated from PBMCs. The CDR3 DNA reads as TGTGCCAGCTCACCCCTTGAATGGGGCCCAGATACGCAGTATTTT. This sequence encodes CASSPLEWGPDTQYF.